What follows are 17 T cell receptor beta chains derived from one specimen sequenced in a study of cytomegalovirus exposure and HLA in healthy donors. The PCR employed 60 Vbeta primers together with 13 Jbeta primers. Here immunoSEQ multiplex PCR was the method, and the copy in TCRdb shows in-frame clones only, minus some. The repertoire holds 100,000 or so clones, with less than 75% as singletons. Input material: PBMCs. All receptors come from a man aged 40-49 years in good health and CMV-seropositive.

V is TRBV6-5 and J is TRBJ1-2; D is perhaps TRBD1 (5 bases). From germline, CDR1 is MNHEY and CDR2 SVGAGI. This CDR3 is 13 amino acids long. V shed 5 bases and J shed 3 bases, with 10 bases lying between them. The CDR3 sequence: CASSRRGDYGYTF. The CDR3 nucleotides are TGTGCCAGCAGTAGAAGGGGTGACTATGGCTACACCTTC.

The CDR3 sequence: CSVENRTYEQYF. CDR3 DNA: TGCAGCGTTGAGAACAGGACCTACGAGCAGTACTTC. The chain recombines TRBV29-1 with TRBJ2-5; a possible D gene is TRBD1 (5 bases). The J call is doubtful: the DNA matches TRBJ2-7 better. Germline CDR1 SQVTM, CDR2 ANQGSEA. The CDR3 consists of 12 residues.

The chain carries TRBV7-8 and TRBJ1-2, with D possibly being TRBD1 (6 bases). Germline V lookup: CDR1 SGHVS, CDR2 FQNEAQ. Trimming left V 1 base short and J 8 bases short, with 17 bases between. The CDR3 has 15 residues. The CDR3 here is CASSLGTGSQWGYTF. DNA for the CDR3: TGTGCCAGCAGCTTAGGAACAGGGTCCCAATGGGGCTACACCTTC.

V and J are TRBV30 and TRBJ2-7, with D maybe TRBD2 (6 bases). Germline CDR1 GTSNPN, CDR2 SVGIG (reference sequence). This CDR3 contains 14 residues. V was clipped by 1 base and J by 1 base, with 11 bases between them. CDR3 DNA sequence: TGTGCCTGGAGTGGTCCTAGCGATTCCTACGAGCAGTACTTC. As protein: CAWSGPSDSYEQYF.

This chain joins TRBV29-1 and TRBJ1-5; D is possibly TRBD1 (5 bases). V dropped 4 bases and J dropped 3 bases, with 10 bases sitting between them. The CDR3 is 13 residues long. CDR1 is SQVTM, CDR2 ANQGSEA, per germline. CDR3 DNA: TGCAGCGTTGCGCGGGGCCTCAATCAGCCCCAGCATTTT. Translated: CSVARGLNQPQHF.

J is TRBJ2-1 and V is TRBV5-1, with D unresolved. This CDR3 spans 16 amino acids. V lost 1 base and J 1 base, leaving 12 bases between the germline ends. CDR1 is SGHRS and CDR2 is YFSETQ in the germline V gene. The CDR3 loop reads CASSLSQARSYNEQFF. CDR3 DNA sequence: TGCGCCAGCAGCTTGTCCCAGGCGAGATCCTACAATGAGCAGTTCTTC.

The rearrangement uses TRBV7-8 and TRBJ2-7; no definite D call. The CDR3 loop spans 13 amino acids. CDR1 SGHVS and CDR2 FQNEAQ come from the germline V gene. Deletions cut 1 base from V and 1 base from J, with 5 bases between. This CDR3 is CASSLDGSYEQYV. The CDR3 DNA sequence: TGTGCCAGCAGCTTAGACGGGTCCTACGAGCAGTACGTC.

The chain has TRBV12-5 and TRBJ2-7, with 10 bases lining up with TRBD1. Germline V gene lookup returns CDR1 LGHNT and CDR2 FRNRAP. The CDR3 covers 15 residues. With V trimmed by 4 bases and J by 4 bases, 7 bases remained unmatched. CDR3 in DNA: TGTGCTAGTGGTTGGCCCGGGACAGGGGATTACGAGCAGTACGTC. Amino acids: CASGWPGTGDYEQYV.

V is TRBV5-1 and J is TRBJ1-2; 7 positions match TRBD1. The V gene end was trimmed by 5 bases and the J gene end by 1 base; junction bases not matched to a gene: 11. Germline CDR1 reads SGHRS; CDR2 reads YFSETQ. This CDR3 is 16 amino acids long. As DNA, the CDR3 is TGCGCCAGCAGTTCGTCCGGGACAGATAATAACTATGGCTACACCTTC. Its protein is CASSSSGTDNNYGYTF. Looking up the rest from reference TRBV5-1 and TRBJ1-2 gives the full variable domain: KAGVTQTPRYLIKTRGQQVTLSCSPISGHRSVSWYQQTPGQGLQFLFEYFSETQRNKGNFPGRFSGRQFSNSRSEMNVSTLELGDSALYLCASSSSGTDNNYGYTFGSGTRLTVV.

DNA for the CDR3: TGCGCCAGCAGGGCGGGAGGCGGGGAAGAGACCCAGTACTTC. It yields the protein CASRAGGGEETQYF. The V call is TRBV5-1, the J call TRBJ2-5; TRBD2 matches 8 bases. Trimming took 5 bases from V and 3 from J; bases not matched to a gene: 6. CDR1 is SGHRS, CDR2 YFSETQ, per germline. This CDR3 spans 14 amino acids. The whole variable domain, remainder taken from reference TRBV5-1 and TRBJ2-5, is KAGVTQTPRYLIKTRGQQVTLSCSPISGHRSVSWYQQTPGQGLQFLFEYFSETQRNKGNFPGRFSGRQFSNSRSEMNVSTLELGDSALYLCASRAGGGEETQYFGPGTRLLVL.

This clone was counted only a few times. This sequence joins TRBV30 and TRBJ2-6, with TRBD2 as a possible D gene (6 bases). The CDR3 is 19 amino acids. V was pared by 0 bases and J by 1 base, with 19 bases between. Germline V lookup: CDR1 GTSNPN, CDR2 SVGIG (reference sequence). DNA for the CDR3: TGTGCCTGGAGTGTACGAGGGTGGGGACTCGGGTCTGGGGCCAACGTCCTGACTTTC. It specifies CAWSVRGWGLGSGANVLTF.

V gene TRBV7-8 combines with J gene TRBJ1-2; the D is unclear. The CDR3 loop spans 13 amino acids. In germline, CDR1 is SGHVS, CDR2 FQNEAQ. Trimming shortened V by 4 bases and J by 7 bases, and 13 bases separated the two germline ends. The CDR3 region is CASSSTSHVGYTF. The CDR3 nucleotides are TGTGCCAGCAGCTCGACAAGTCACGTTGGCTACACCTTC.

This clone was detected only a few times. The CDR3 is CASSGRDRELQPQHF. The CDR3 coding sequence is TGTGCCAGCAGCGGACGGGACAGGGAGTTACAGCCCCAGCATTTT. The chain employs TRBV2 and TRBJ1-5; 9 bases are shared with TRBD1. Trimming removed 6 bases from V and 7 bases from J; junction bases left unmatched: 10. The CDR3 is made up of 15 amino acids. Germline CDR1 is SNHLY and CDR2 is FYNNEI. Using reference TRBV2 and TRBJ1-5 for the parts outside the CDR3, the full variable domain is EPEVTQTPSHQVTQMGQEVILRCVPISNHLYFYWYRQILGQKVEFLVSFYNNEISEKSEIFDDQFSVERPDGSNFTLKIRSTKLEDSAMYFCASSGRDRELQPQHFGDGTRLSIL.

The table lists this clone with a few counts. The chain employs TRBV6-6 and TRBJ1-5; the D is unclear. Germline V CDR1 and CDR2: MNHNY, SVGAGI (reference sequence). V lost 6 bases and J lost 4, with 13 bases in between. The CDR3 totals 14 residues. CDR3 sequence: CASRTQVINQPQHF. The CDR3 DNA follows: TGTGCCAGCAGAACTCAGGTGATTAATCAGCCCCAGCATTTT.

The chain has TRBV30 and TRBJ2-5, with 10 nucleotides matching TRBD2. With V trimmed by 4 bases and J by 9 bases, 2 bases remained unmatched. CDR3 length: 11 amino acids. The V gene's germline CDR1 is GTSNPN and CDR2 SVGIG (reference sequence). The CDR3, as DNA: TGTGCCTGGACTAGCGGGGGCCCCCAGTACTTC. It is translated as CAWTSGGPQYF.

The genes are TRBV28 and TRBJ1-2; D is unclear. Trimming shortened V by 4 bases and J by 4 bases, and 10 bases separated the two germline ends. Germline V gene sequence: CDR1 MDHEN, CDR2 SYDVKM. The CDR3 runs 13 residues. In DNA form, the CDR3 reads TGTGCCAGCAGTTCCGGCAGGATCTATGGCTACACCTTC. Translated: CASSSGRIYGYTF.

The chain recombines TRBV9 with TRBJ1-5, with D perhaps matching TRBD1 (5 bases). Germline CDR1 reads SGDLS; CDR2 reads YYNGEE. Trimming removed 3 bases at V and 7 bases at J, with 11 bases between. The CDR3 spans 13 residues. The CDR3 here is CASSGGTGQPQHF. The CDR3, as DNA: TGTGCCAGCAGCGGAGGAACAGGCCAGCCCCAGCATTTT.